This entry lists 2 T cell receptor beta chains sequenced from one sample in a study of somatic mutations in cytotoxic T cells in rheumatoid arthritis. Measured with immunoSEQ multiplex PCR; TCRdb has only the in-frame clones, and not every one. The table lists some 30,000 clones, 82% of them singletons. Sequencing used CD8+ T cells sorted from blood. Receptor source: an adult with rheumatoid arthritis.

The chain has TRBV5-1 and TRBJ2-5; 10 bases line up with TRBD2. The germline V gene encodes CDR1 SGHRS and CDR2 YFSETQ. The CDR3 runs 15 residues. The V segment lost 4 bases and the J segment 5 bases; nucleotides outside the gene matches: 8. CDR3 loop: CASSPGTSAPETQYF. The DNA for the CDR3 is TGCGCCAGCAGCCCCGGGACTAGCGCTCCGGAGACCCAGTACTTC.

The chain joins TRBV7-9 to TRBJ2-6; 10 bases fit TRBD1. The germline CDR1 and CDR2 sequences are SEHNR and FQNEAQ (reference sequence). The CDR3 is 18 residues long. V trimming: 2 bases; J trimming: 3 bases; junction bases outside the gene matches: 7. CDR3 loop: CASSLPGQGRGGANVLTF. The CDR3 DNA follows: TGTGCCAGCAGCTTACCGGGACAGGGGAGAGGTGGGGCCAACGTCCTGACTTTC.